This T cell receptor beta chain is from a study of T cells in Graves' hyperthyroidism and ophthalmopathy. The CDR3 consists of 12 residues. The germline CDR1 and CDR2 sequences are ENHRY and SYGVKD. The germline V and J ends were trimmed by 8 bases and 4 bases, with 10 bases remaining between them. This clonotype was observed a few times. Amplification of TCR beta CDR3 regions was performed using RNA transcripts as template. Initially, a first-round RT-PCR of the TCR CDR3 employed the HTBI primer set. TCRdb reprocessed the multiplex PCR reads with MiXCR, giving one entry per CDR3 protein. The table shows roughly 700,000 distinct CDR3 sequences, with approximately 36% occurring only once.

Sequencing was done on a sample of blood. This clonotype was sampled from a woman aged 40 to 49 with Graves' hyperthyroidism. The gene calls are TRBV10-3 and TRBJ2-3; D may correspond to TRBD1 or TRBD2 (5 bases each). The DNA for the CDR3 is TGTGCCATCCCACGGGGCCCAGATACGCAGTATTTT. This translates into CAIPRGPDTQYF.